This T cell receptor beta chain was captured in a study of Ad26.COV2.S vaccination and SARS-CoV-2 variants (dated by TCRdb to the early 2020s). Some background on the complete study: The specificity and breadth of SARS-CoV-2-reactive T cell receptors after Ad26.COV2.S vaccination were assessed by TCRbeta repertoire sequencing. A total of 32 samples were included in the TCR-sequenced set, comprising roughly 19 Ad26.COV2.S vaccine recipients, 5 placebo recipients and 8 SARS-CoV-2 convalescent individuals.

The CDR3, from cysteine to phenylalanine, totals 12 residues. The sequence is cut down to CDR3 DNA, 36 bases in frame from base 1. CDR1 and CDR2 are drawn from the germline V gene: SNHLY, FYNNEI. Broader findings and caveats from the paper: Vaccine and placebo recipients had similar non-spike TCR breadth, a finding consistent with the vaccine containing only spike. Ad26.COV2.S recipients had higher spike-specific TCR breadth than placebo recipients (P = 0.0014). After vaccination, substantial breadth of spike-specific CD8+ and CD4+ T cell responses was reported. The authors noted that the TCR breadth and depth analyses may have underestimated total T cell responses.

For this clone: Its binding antigen is unknown. The junction departs from the called germline gene at one end, perhaps through a read error.

The immunoSEQ Assay was used to sequence TCRbeta CDR3 regions. After extraction, genomic DNA underwent amplification by bias-controlled multiplex PCR, followed by high-throughput sequencing. On the study's bioinformatics: Collapsing and filtering of sequences were performed to quantify the absolute abundance of each unique TCRbeta CDR3 region. T cell fraction was estimated by normalizing TCRbeta template counts to usable DNA, with usable DNA measured through amplification of reference genes found in all nucleated cells. Repertoire TCRs were annotated as SARS-CoV-2-specific by exact matching of V gene, CDR3 amino acid sequence and J gene to a known reactive TCR set. MIRA supplied the reference SARS-CoV-2 TCR set, which was filtered for enrichment in COVID-19-positive ImmuneCODE repertoires so that public or cross-reactive TCRs were removed. Based on the MIRA antigens, annotated TCRs were further analysed at the level of specific ORF or position within ORF. Depth was the summed frequency of annotated unique rearrangements, while breadth was defined as annotated unique rearrangements over total unique productive rearrangements. Group comparisons of TCR breadth used two-sided Wilcoxon rank-sum tests. What TCRdb holds here is the immuneACCESS table cut down to in-frame rearrangements. Part of the clones is not present; checked against another copy, under half of the missing clones reflect an unresolved V gene, and the others are unexplained. The V and J calls and clone size are taken from that table; D and trimming were inferred from the DNA. The sample table records some 350,000 clones; about 91% of these occur just once. Jointly, the top ten make up under 4% of the sample.

The time point tag for this specimen amounts to: individuals recovered from natural SARS-CoV-2 infection. The sequence derives from a human donor who had recovered from COVID-19. The chain is made from TRBV2 and TRBJ1-1, with no D gene named confidently. Here the sequenced sample was peripheral blood, taken after recovery from COVID-19. The sequenced DNA: TGTGCCAGCAGGCCGGACGGCCCTAGTCAGAACTTT. Its protein reads: CASRPDGPSQNF.